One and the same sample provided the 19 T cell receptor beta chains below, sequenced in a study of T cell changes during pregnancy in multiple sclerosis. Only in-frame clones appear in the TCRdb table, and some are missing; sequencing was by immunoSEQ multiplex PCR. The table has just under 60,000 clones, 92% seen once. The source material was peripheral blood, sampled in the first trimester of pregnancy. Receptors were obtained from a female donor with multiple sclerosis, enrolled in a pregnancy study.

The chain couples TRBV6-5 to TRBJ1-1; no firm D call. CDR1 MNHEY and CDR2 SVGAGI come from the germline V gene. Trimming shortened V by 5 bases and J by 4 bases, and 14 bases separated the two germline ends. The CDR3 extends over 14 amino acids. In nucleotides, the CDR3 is TGTGCCAGCAGTACCCCGGGTCGGGGCACTGAAGCTTTCTTT. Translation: CASSTPGRGTEAFF.

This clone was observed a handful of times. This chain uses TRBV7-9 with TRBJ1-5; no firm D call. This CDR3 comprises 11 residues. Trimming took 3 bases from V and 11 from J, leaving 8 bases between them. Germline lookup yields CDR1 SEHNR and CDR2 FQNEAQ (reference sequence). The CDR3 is CASSFGVTQHF. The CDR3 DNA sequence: TGTGCCAGCAGCTTCGGTGTGACCCAGCATTTT.

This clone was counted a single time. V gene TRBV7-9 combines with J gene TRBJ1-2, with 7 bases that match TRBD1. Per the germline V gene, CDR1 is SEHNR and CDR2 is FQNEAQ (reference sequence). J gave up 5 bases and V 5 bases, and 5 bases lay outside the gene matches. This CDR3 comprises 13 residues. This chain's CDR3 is CASSLQGIYGYTF. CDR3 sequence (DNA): TGTGCCAGCAGCCTACAGGGGATTTATGGCTACACCTTC.

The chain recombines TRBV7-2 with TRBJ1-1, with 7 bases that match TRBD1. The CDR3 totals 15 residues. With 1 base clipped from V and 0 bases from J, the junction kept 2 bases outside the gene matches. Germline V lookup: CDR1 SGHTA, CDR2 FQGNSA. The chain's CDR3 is CASSLGTGVNTEAFF. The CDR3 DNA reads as TGTGCCAGCAGCTTAGGGACAGGAGTGAACACTGAAGCTTTCTTT.

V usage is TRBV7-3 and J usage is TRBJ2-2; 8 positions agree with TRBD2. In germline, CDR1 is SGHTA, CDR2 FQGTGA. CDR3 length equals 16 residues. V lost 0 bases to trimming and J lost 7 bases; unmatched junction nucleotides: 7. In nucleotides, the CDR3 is TGTGCCAGCAGCTTAACGTATGAGCGGGGGAGCGGGGAGCTGTTTTTT. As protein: CASSLTYERGSGELFF.

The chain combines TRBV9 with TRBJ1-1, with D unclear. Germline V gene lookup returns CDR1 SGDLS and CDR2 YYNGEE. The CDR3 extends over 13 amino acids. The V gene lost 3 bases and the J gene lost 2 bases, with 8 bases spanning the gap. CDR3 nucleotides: TGTGCCAGCAGCGAGGCGGGAAACACTGAAGCTTTCTTT. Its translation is CASSEAGNTEAFF.

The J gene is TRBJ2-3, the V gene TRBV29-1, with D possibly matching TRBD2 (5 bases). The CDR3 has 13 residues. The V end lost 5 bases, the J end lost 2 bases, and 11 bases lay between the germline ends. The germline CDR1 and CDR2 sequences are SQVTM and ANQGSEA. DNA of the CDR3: TGCAGCGTTTGGACGGGAAACACAGATACGCAGTATTTT. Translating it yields CSVWTGNTDTQYF.

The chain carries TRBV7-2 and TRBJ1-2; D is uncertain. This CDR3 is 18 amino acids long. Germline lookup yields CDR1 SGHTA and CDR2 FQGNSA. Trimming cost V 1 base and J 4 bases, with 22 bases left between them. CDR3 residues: CASSLGRRLGTALYGYTF. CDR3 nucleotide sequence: TGTGCCAGCAGCTTAGGACGGCGGCTCGGAACGGCCCTCTATGGCTACACCTTC.

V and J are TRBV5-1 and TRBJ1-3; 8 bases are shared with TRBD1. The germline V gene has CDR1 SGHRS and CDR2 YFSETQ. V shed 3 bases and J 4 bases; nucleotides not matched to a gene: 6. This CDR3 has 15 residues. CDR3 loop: CASSSTGTGGNTIYF. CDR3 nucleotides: TGCGCCAGCAGCTCCACCGGGACAGGAGGAAACACCATATATTTT.

CDR3 in DNA: TGTGCCAGCAGTTCCCGACAGGGTTTGGCCGAAGCTTTCTTT. This encodes CASSSRQGLAEAFF. The chain uses TRBV27 and TRBJ1-1, with 7 bases aligning to TRBD1. This CDR3 is 14 amino acids long. The J segment lost 8 bases and the V segment lost 4 bases, leaving 10 bases of the junction unmatched. Germline-derived CDR1 and CDR2 are MNHEY and SMNVEV (reference sequence).

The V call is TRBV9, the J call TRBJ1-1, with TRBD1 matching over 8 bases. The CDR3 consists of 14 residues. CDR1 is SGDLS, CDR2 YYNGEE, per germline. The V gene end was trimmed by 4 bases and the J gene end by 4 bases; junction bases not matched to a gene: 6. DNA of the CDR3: TGTGCCAGCAGCCCAGGACAGGGTTCCACTGAAGCTTTCTTT. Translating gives CASSPGQGSTEAFF.

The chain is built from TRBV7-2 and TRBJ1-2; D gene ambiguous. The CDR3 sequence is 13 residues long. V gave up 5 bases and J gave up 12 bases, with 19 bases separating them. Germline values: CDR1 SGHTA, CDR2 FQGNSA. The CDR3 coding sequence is TGTGCCAGCAGCCTTGCTCTCAACCTGGAGGACACCTTC. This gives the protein CASSLALNLEDTF. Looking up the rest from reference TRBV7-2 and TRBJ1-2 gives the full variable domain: GAGVSQSPSNKVTEKGKDVELRCDPISGHTALYWYRQSLGQGLEFLIYFQGNSAPDKSGLPSDRFSAERTGGSVSTLTIQRTQQEDSAVYLCASSLALNLEDTFGSGTRLTVV.

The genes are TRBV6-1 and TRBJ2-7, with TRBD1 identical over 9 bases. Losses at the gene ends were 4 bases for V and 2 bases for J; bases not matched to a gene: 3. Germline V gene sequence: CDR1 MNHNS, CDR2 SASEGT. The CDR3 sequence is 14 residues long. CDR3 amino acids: CASSGGDRAYEQYF. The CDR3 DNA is TGTGCCAGCAGTGGGGGGGACAGGGCCTACGAGCAGTACTTC.

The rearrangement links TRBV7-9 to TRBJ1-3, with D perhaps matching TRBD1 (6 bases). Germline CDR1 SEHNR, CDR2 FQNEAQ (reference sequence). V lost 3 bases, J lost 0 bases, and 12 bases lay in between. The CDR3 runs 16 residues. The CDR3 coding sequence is TGTGCCAGCAGCTTTAGTGGACAGAGCTCTGGAAACACCATATATTTT. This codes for CASSFSGQSSGNTIYF.

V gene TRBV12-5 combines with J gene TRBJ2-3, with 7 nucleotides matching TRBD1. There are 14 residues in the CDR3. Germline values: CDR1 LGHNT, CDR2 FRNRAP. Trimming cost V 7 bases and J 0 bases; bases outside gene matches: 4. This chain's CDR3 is CASDNRGSTDTQYF. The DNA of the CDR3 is TGTGCTAGTGATAACAGGGGAAGCACAGATACGCAGTATTTT.

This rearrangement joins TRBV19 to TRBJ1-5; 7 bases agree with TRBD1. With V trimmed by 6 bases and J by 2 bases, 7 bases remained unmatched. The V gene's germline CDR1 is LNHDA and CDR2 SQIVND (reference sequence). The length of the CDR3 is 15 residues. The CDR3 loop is CASSLGTVGNQPQHF. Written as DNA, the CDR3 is TGTGCCAGTAGCCTAGGGACAGTGGGCAATCAGCCCCAGCATTTT.

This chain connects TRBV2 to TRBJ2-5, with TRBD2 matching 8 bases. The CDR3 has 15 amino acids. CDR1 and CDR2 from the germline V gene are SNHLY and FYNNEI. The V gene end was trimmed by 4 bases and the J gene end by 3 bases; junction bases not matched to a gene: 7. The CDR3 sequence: CASSAPGLGEETQYF. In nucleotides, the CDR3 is TGTGCCAGCAGTGCTCCGGGACTAGGCGAAGAGACCCAGTACTTC.

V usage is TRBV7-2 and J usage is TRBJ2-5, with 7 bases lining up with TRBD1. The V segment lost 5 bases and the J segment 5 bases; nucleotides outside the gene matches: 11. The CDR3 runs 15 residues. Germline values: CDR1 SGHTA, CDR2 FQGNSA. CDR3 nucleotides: TGTGCCAGCAGCCGCCGACAGGGTGGACTGGAGACCCAGTACTTC. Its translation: CASSRRQGGLETQYF.

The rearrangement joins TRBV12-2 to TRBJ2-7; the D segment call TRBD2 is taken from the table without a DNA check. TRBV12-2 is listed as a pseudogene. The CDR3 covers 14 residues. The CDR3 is CASRFPPGTYEQYF. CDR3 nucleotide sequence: TGTGCAAGTCGCTTTCCCCCGGGGACCTACGAGCAGTACTTC.